This record covers a single T cell receptor (beta chain). Its antigen is currently unknown. The germline gene is not matched at one end of the junction; a read error may be the cause. Primed by a sample-barcoded 5' primer and a J-beta primer mix, a second PCR proceeded for about 7 to 11 cycles. One entry per CDR3 protein, called by TCRdb with MiXCR from the 5' RACE reads. The sample yields about 670,000 distinct CDR3 sequences, 40% to 45% seen once. This sample was included in a study of blood T cells in healthy people across ages. Study-level points and caveats: The diversity estimates, figures obtained from one million T cells, were considered underestimates. Reliance upon unsorted PBMCs precluded definitive naive versus antigen-experienced comparison. As age increased, TCR beta diversity per million T cells fell in a roughly linear fashion.

This CDR3 has 13 residues. The germline CDR1 and CDR2 sequences are SGHTA and FQGNSA. This sequence joins TRBV7-2 and TRBJ1-2, with D perhaps TRBD1 (5 bases). Source material: blood. The receptor was isolated from an elderly man in good health. The CDR3 DNA sequence: TGTGCCTGCAGCCCGGAAGGGGACTATGGCTACACCTTC. Its protein is CACSPEGDYGYTF.